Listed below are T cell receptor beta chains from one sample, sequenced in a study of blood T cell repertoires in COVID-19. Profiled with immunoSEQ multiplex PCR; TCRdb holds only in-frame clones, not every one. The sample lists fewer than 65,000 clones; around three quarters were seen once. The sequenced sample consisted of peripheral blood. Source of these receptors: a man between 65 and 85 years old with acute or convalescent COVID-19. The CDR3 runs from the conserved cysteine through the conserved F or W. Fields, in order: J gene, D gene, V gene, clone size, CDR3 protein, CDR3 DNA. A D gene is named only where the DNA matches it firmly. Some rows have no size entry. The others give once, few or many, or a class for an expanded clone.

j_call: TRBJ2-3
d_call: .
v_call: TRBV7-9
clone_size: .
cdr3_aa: CASSLRGADTQYF
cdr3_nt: TGTGCCAGCAGCTTACGGGGAGCAGATACGCAGTATTTT

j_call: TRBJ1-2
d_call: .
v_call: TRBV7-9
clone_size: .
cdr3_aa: CASSLGRYGYTF
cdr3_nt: TGTGCCAGCAGCTTAGGTAGATATGGCTACACCTTC

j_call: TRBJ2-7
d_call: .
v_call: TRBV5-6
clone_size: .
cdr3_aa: CASSPRQALYEQYF
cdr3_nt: TGTGCCAGCAGCCCTAGACAGGCTCTCTACGAGCAGTACTTC

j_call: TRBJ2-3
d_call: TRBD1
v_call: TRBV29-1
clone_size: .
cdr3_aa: CSTEIRTGQDTQYF
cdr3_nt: TGCAGCACAGAAATTCGGACAGGGCAAGATACGCAGTATTTT

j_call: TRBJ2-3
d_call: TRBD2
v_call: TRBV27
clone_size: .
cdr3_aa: CASSPGTSGKTQYF
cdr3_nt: TGTGCCAGCAGTCCGGGGACTAGCGGGAAAACGCAGTATTTT

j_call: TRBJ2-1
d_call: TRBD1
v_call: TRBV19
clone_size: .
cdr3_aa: CASSPLAGGTYNEQFF
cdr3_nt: TGTGCCAGTAGTCCGTTGGCAGGGGGCACCTACAATGAGCAGTTCTTC

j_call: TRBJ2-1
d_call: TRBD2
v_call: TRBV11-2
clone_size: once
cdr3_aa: CASSLVGVAGNNEQFF
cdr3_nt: TGTGCCAGCAGCTTAGTTGGAGTAGCGGGAAACAATGAGCAGTTCTTC

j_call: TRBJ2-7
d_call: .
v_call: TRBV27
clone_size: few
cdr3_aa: CASSFAVSYEQYF
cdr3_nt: TGTGCCAGCAGTTTTGCAGTTTCCTACGAGCAGTACTTC

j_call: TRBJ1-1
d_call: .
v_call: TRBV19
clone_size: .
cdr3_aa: CASTQPGQAGSEAFF
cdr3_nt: TGTGCCAGTACCCAGCCGGGCCAAGCGGGGTCTGAAGCTTTCTTT

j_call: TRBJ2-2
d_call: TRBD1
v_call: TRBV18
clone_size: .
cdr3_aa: CASSLWTGHTGELFF
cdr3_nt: TGTGCCAGCTCACTTTGGACAGGTCACACCGGGGAGCTGTTTTTT

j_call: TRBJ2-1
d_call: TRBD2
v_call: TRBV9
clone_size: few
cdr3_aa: CASSAVAGAIYNEQFF
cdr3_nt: TGTGCCAGCAGCGCCGTAGCGGGAGCAATCTACAATGAGCAGTTCTTC

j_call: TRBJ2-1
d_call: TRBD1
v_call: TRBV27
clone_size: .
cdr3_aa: CASSRQGANNEQFF
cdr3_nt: TGTGCCAGCAGCCGACAGGGGGCGAACAATGAGCAGTTCTTC

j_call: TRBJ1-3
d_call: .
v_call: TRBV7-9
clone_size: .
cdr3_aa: CASVSVGNTIYF
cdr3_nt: TGTGCCAGCGTCTCTGTCGGAAACACCATATATTTT

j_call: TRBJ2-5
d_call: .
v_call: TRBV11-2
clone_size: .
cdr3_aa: CASSLDIETQYF
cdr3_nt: TGTGCCAGCAGCTTAGATATCGAGACCCAGTACTTC

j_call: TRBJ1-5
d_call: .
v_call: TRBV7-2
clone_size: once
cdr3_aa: CASSLVVVDNQPQHF
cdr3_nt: TGTGCCAGCAGCTTAGTCGTGGTAGACAATCAGCCCCAGCATTTT

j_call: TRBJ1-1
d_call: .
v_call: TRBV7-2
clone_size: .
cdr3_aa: CASSLKGATNTEAFF
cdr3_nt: TGTGCCAGCAGCCTAAAAGGGGCCACGAACACTGAAGCTTTCTTT

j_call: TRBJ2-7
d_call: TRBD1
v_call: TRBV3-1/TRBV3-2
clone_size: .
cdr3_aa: CASSQVPGQGTYEQYF
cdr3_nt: TGTGCCAGCAGCCAAGTCCCGGGACAGGGGACCTACGAGCAGTACTTC

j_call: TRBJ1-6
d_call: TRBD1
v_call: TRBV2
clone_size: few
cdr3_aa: CASSVDRGDSPLHF
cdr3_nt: TGTGCCAGCAGTGTCGACAGGGGGGATTCACCCCTCCACTTT

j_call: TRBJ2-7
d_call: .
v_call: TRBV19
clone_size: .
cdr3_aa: CASSSVPSSYEQYF
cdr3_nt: TGTGCCAGTAGTTCAGTTCCGTCCTCCTACGAGCAGTACTTC

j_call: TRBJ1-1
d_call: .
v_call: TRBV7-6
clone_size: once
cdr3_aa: CASSSETGSTEAFF
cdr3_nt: TGTGCCAGCAGCTCCGAGACAGGTAGCACTGAAGCTTTCTTT

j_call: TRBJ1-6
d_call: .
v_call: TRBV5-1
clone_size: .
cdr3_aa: CASSLDRDYSPLHF
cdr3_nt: TGCGCCAGCAGCTTGGACAGGGATTACTCACCCCTCCACTTT

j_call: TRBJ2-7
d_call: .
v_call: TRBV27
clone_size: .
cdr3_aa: CASSLLGPYEQYF
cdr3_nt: TGTGCCAGCAGTTTATTGGGGCCCTACGAGCAGTACTTC

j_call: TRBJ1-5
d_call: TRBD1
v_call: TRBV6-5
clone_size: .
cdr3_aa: CASSRTGEGQPQHF
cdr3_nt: TGTGCCAGCAGTCGGACAGGGGAGGGCCAGCCCCAGCATTTT

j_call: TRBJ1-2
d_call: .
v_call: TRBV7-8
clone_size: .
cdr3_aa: CASSLDRGDGYTF
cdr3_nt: TGTGCCAGCAGCTTAGACCGGGGGGATGGCTACACCTTC

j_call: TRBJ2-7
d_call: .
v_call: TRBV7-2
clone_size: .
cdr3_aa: CASSLQRSTEQYF
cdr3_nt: TGTGCCAGCAGCTTGCAAAGGAGCACCGAGCAGTACTTC

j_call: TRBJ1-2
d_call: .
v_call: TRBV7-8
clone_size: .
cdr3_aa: CASSLARGGVSDGYTF
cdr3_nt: TGTGCCAGCAGCTTAGCGCGGGGGGGGGTTTCGGATGGCTACACCTTC

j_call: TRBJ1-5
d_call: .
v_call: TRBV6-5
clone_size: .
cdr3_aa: CASRDDRRWPQHF
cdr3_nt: TGTGCCAGCAGGGACGACAGGCGATGGCCCCAGCATTTT

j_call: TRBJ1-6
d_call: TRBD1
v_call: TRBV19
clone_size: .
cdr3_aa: CASSPTGGNSPLHF
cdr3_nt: TGTGCCAGTAGTCCGACAGGGGGGAATTCACCCCTCCACTTT

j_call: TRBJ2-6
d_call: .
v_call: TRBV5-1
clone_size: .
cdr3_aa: CASSSRGAGANVLTF
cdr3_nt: TGCGCCAGCAGCTCCAGGGGAGCTGGGGCCAACGTCCTGACTTTC

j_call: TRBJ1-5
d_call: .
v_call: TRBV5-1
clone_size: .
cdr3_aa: CASSLGQEVDQPQHF
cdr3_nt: TGCGCCAGCAGCTTGGGACAGGAGGTGGATCAGCCCCAGCATTTT

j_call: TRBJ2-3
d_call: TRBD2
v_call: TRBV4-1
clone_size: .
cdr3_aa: CASSPWGGTHSTDTQYF
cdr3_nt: TGCGCCAGCAGCCCGTGGGGGGGGACCCATAGCACAGATACGCAGTATTTT

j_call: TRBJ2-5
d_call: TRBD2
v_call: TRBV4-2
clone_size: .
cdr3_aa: CASSQDPLGGATYGETQYF
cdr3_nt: TGTGCCAGCAGCCAAGATCCCCTCGGGGGGGCCACATATGGAGAGACCCAGTACTTC

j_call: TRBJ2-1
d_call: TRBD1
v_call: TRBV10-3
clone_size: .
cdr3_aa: CAIGRQGAENEQFF
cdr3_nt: TGTGCCATCGGTCGACAGGGGGCTGAGAATGAGCAGTTCTTC

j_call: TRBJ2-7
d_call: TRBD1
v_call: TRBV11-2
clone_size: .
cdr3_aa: CASSLGGGQGRREQYF
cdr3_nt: TGTGCCAGCAGCTTAGGTGGGGGACAGGGAAGGCGCGAGCAGTACTTC

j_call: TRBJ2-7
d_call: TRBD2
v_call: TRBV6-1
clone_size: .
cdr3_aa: CASSEAGRSSGRVYEQYF
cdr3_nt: TGTGCCAGCAGTGAAGCAGGAAGGAGTAGCGGGAGGGTATACGAGCAGTACTTC

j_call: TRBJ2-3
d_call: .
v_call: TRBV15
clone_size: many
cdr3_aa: CATSRENLATSTDTQYF
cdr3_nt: TGTGCCACCAGCCGTGAAAACTTAGCGACTAGCACAGATACGCAGTATTTT

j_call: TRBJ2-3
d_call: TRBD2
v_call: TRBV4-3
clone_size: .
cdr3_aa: CASSRTSGTVDTQYF
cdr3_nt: TGCGCCAGCAGCAGGACTAGCGGCACCGTTGATACGCAGTATTTT